This T cell receptor beta chain came from a study of blood T cells in healthy people across ages. Study-level information: About one barcoded beta molecule per two T cells was captured by template switching. General observations from the study: While age rose, TCR beta diversity per million T cells dropped in a roughly linear way. Expanded clonotype changes were possibly confounded by unknown donor CMV status.

Sample donors were healthy Caucasian individuals that came from Russia, aged about 6 to 100. Then a second PCR, running about 6 to 12 cycles, was carried out with a sample-barcoded 5' primer and a J-beta primer mix. TCRdb reprocessed the 5' RACE reads with MiXCR, giving one entry per CDR3 protein. There are hundreds of thousands of distinct CDR3 sequences in the sample; roughly 31% occur only once, and about 15% lies in the top ten. As concerns this clonotype: Its antigen remains unknown.

From germline, CDR1 is GTSNPN and CDR2 SVGIG (reference sequence). Trimming stripped 1 base from V and 3 bases from J, with 12 bases between. This CDR3 region has 14 residues. The specimen sequenced was blood. The chain uses TRBV30 and TRBJ1-2; D remains unclear. The source of this sequence is an elderly woman in good health. CDR3 region: CAWSALRSDYGYTF. The CDR3 DNA sequence: TGTGCCTGGAGTGCCCTCAGGTCTGACTATGGCTACACCTTC.